Below, 26 T cell receptor beta chains from the same sample are listed, as sequenced in a study of T cells in localized non-small cell lung cancer. TCRdb's copy holds only in-frame clones and misses some; the assay was immunoSEQ multiplex PCR. The sample includes 130,000 or so clones, approximately 88% of them seen just once. This sample comprised peripheral blood, obtained before any cancer treatment. The source of these receptors is a female donor of 60 years or more with stage I lung adenocarcinoma.

This chain connects TRBV7-6 to TRBJ2-5; perhaps TRBD2 as D (5 bases). The CDR3 totals 14 residues. Per the germline V gene, CDR1 is SGHVS and CDR2 is FNYEAQ. V was shortened by 2 bases and J by 4 bases, with 11 bases between the two germline ends. This chain's CDR3 is CASSLSRGRETQYF. In nucleotides, the CDR3 is TGTGCCAGCAGCTTATCGCGCGGGCGAGAGACCCAGTACTTC. The full variable domain, rest sourced from reference TRBV7-6 and TRBJ2-5, is GAGVSQSPRYKVTKRGQDVALRCDPISGHVSLYWYRQALGQGPEFLTYFNYEAQQDKSGLPNDRFSAERPEGSISTLTIQRTEQRDSAMYRCASSLSRGRETQYFGPGTRLLVL.

This chain joins TRBV5-1 and TRBJ2-7; TRBD2 matches 12 bases. Looked up from germline, CDR1 is SGHRS and CDR2 is YFSETQ. J gave up 6 bases and V 4 bases, and 8 bases lay outside the gene matches. The length of the CDR3 is 15 residues. The CDR3 DNA is TGCGCCAGCAGCAATACTAGCGGGAGGTATCTCGAGCAGTACTTC. This gives the protein CASSNTSGRYLEQYF.

This clone was detected only once. This sequence joins TRBV4-1 and TRBJ2-3; D may be TRBD2 (5 bases). This CDR3 is 14 amino acids long. Trimming pared 3 bases from V and 0 bases from J, leaving 7 bases between. CDR1 MGHRA and CDR2 YSYEKL come from the germline V gene. The CDR3: CASSQGGSTDTQYF. The CDR3 region has the DNA TGCGCCAGCAGCCAGGGCGGGAGCACAGATACGCAGTATTTT.

The J gene is TRBJ2-4, the V gene TRBV15, with 7 nucleotides matching TRBD2. With 5 bases clipped from V and 6 bases from J, the junction kept 7 bases outside the gene matches. Germline V gene lookup returns CDR1 LNHNV and CDR2 YYDKDF (reference sequence). The CDR3 contains 14 residues. The CDR3 here is CATSGGGSGNIQYF. The CDR3 DNA reads as TGTGCCACCAGCGGGGGGGGTAGTGGAAACATTCAGTACTTC.

This clone was seen a single time. This chain connects TRBV27 to TRBJ1-5; 8 bases are a match to TRBD1. CDR3 length: 14 amino acids. V lost 4 bases to trimming and J lost 7 bases; unmatched junction nucleotides: 6. The germline CDR1 and CDR2 sequences are MNHEY and SMNVEV (reference sequence). CDR3 in amino acids: CASSSDRGLQPQHF. In nucleotides, the CDR3 is TGTGCCAGCAGTTCTGACAGGGGCCTCCAGCCCCAGCATTTT.

This clone has at least ten counts. The rearrangement links TRBV9 to TRBJ1-5; D perhaps matches TRBD1 (6 bases). The CDR3 contains 13 residues. Germline V lookup: CDR1 SGDLS, CDR2 YYNGEE. V gave up 7 bases and J gave up 2 bases, with 10 bases separating them. CDR3 DNA sequence: TGTGCCAGCGGGGGGGCGGGCAATCAGCCCCAGCATTTT. Its protein product is CASGGAGNQPQHF.

This clone was counted once. In DNA, the CDR3 is TGTGCCAGCAGCATCCACAGGGATCTCCAAGAGACCCAGTACTTC. Its translation: CASSIHRDLQETQYF. The rearrangement uses TRBV7-7 and TRBJ2-5; possible D gene TRBD1, 6 bases. Germline loops: CDR1 SSHAT, CDR2 FNYEAQ (reference sequence). V shed 5 bases and J shed 1 base, with 14 bases lying between them. The CDR3 length is 15 residues.

This sequence joins TRBV7-9 and TRBJ2-5; the D is unclear. The germline gives CDR1 SEHNR, CDR2 FQNEAQ (reference sequence). Trimming pared 2 bases from V and 4 bases from J, leaving 14 bases between. The CDR3 length is 15 residues. DNA for the CDR3: TGTGCCAGCAGCTTATCTAGATTACGTAGAGAGACCCAGTACTTC. Translated: CASSLSRLRRETQYF. Full variable domain (remainder filled in from reference TRBV7-9 and TRBJ2-5): DTGVSQNPRHKITKRGQNVTFRCDPISEHNRLYWYRQTLGQGPEFLTYFQNEAQLEKSRLLSDRFSAERPKGSFSTLEIQRTEQGDSAMYLCASSLSRLRRETQYFGPGTRLLVL.

This chain connects TRBV19 to TRBJ1-1; 9 bases line up with TRBD1. The CDR3 covers 15 residues. Germline V gene sequence: CDR1 LNHDA, CDR2 SQIVND (reference sequence). Trimming removed 5 bases from V and 3 bases from J; junction bases left unmatched: 7. The CDR3 DNA is TGTGCCAGTAGTCCGACACAGGGGGCTTACACTGAAGCTTTCTTT. Its protein is CASSPTQGAYTEAFF.

The rearrangement uses TRBV21-1 and TRBJ2-1; TRBD2, as called in the table, went unchecked against the DNA. TRBV21-1 is listed as a pseudogene. This CDR3 spans 14 amino acids. The CDR3 sequence: CASSVREPYNEQFF. In nucleotides, the CDR3 is TGTGCCAGCAGCGTGCGGGAACCCTACAATGAGCAGTTCTTC.

This clone was observed once. The J gene is TRBJ2-5, the V gene TRBV9, with D perhaps given as TRBD1 or TRBD2 (5 bases each). CDR3 length equals 14 residues. Between the trimmed V and J ends, which lost 2 bases and 7 bases, there was a span of 15 bases. Germline V gives CDR1 SGDLS, CDR2 YYNGEE. Here the CDR3 DNA reads TGTGCCAGCAGCGTCGACAGCGCTGCGGGGACCCAGTACTTC. Its translation is CASSVDSAAGTQYF.

There are many counts of this clone. This sequence joins TRBV6-1 and TRBJ1-1, with D possibly matching TRBD1 (6 bases). Per germline, CDR1 MNHNS and CDR2 SASEGT. This CDR3 has 13 residues. Trimming left V 3 bases short and J 8 bases short, with 13 bases between. The CDR3 loop is CASSDLVGGEAFF. CDR3 DNA sequence: TGTGCCAGCAGTGACCTGGTCGGGGGCGAAGCTTTCTTT.

The chain recombines TRBV7-3 with TRBJ2-5; 12 bases fit TRBD2. V lost 5 bases, J lost 2 bases, and 6 bases stayed unmatched. CDR3 length equals 16 residues. CDR1 SGHTA and CDR2 FQGTGA come from the germline V gene. The CDR3 spells CASSPTGLAGQETQYF. The CDR3 nucleotides are TGTGCCAGCAGCCCCACGGGACTAGCGGGTCAAGAGACCCAGTACTTC.

This clone was found many times. J is TRBJ2-7 and V is TRBV29-1; D possibly corresponds to TRBD2 (6 bases). The CDR3 covers 14 residues. From germline, CDR1 is SQVTM and CDR2 ANQGSEA. Trimming took off 4 bases at V and 2 bases at J, with 15 bases between the two ends. The CDR3 DNA sequence: TGCAGCGTTGGAGGGACTTCCGTAACCTACGAGCAGTACTTC. Translating gives CSVGGTSVTYEQYF.

V usage is TRBV7-3 and J usage is TRBJ1-2; no clear D gene. Per the germline V gene, CDR1 is SGHTA and CDR2 is FQGTGA. V shed 1 base and J shed 5 bases, with 17 bases lying between them. The CDR3 totals 16 residues. CDR3 nucleotide sequence: TGTGCCAGCAGCTTAAACGGACCGAGCCAGGCTTATGGCTACACCTTC. Its translation: CASSLNGPSQAYGYTF.

The chain carries TRBV6-1 and TRBJ1-4; tentative D call: TRBD1 (6 bases). Trimming shortened V by 4 bases and J by 0 bases, and 15 bases separated the two germline ends. Germline assignment: CDR1 MNHNS and CDR2 SASEGT. CDR3 length equals 17 residues. The CDR3 loop reads CASSGNRGLATNEKLFF. CDR3 coding DNA: TGTGCCAGCAGTGGGAATCGGGGGCTGGCAACTAATGAAAAACTGTTTTTT.

The chain employs TRBV30 and TRBJ2-1, with a weak D call TRBD2 (5 bases). The CDR3 consists of 15 residues. V lost 2 bases, J lost 6 bases, and 17 bases lay in between. Per germline, CDR1 GTSNPN and CDR2 SVGIG (reference sequence). The CDR3: CAWSKGIQRSNEQFF. DNA of the CDR3: TGTGCCTGGAGTAAGGGAATCCAGCGGAGCAATGAGCAGTTCTTC.

The count of this clone is one. Distinct nucleotide sequences in the sample also encode this CDR3. The rearrangement links TRBV14 to TRBJ2-3, with D unresolved. The V gene lost 3 bases and the J gene lost 3 bases, with 1 base spanning the gap. This CDR3 is built from 11 residues. Germline values: CDR1 SGHDN, CDR2 FVKESK. Here the CDR3 DNA reads TGTGCCAGCAGCCATACAGATACGCAGTATTTT. Translation gives CASSHTDTQYF.

This chain connects TRBV19 to TRBJ2-2; possibly TRBD1 or TRBD2 for D (5 bases each). This CDR3 spans 15 amino acids. Deletions cut 5 bases from V and 4 bases from J, with 14 bases between. CDR1 and CDR2 from the germline V gene are LNHDA and SQIVND (reference sequence). This chain's CDR3 is CASSLRDGITGELFF. CDR3 coding DNA: TGTGCCAGTAGTCTCCGGGACGGGATCACCGGGGAGCTGTTTTTT.

The genes are TRBV29-1 and TRBJ2-7, with a tentative D call TRBD1 (5 bases). The V end was cut by 6 bases, the J end by 3 bases, with 6 bases between. This CDR3 is built from 10 residues. Germline V gene data show CDR1 as SQVTM and CDR2 as ANQGSEA. CDR3: CSVRDYEQYF. The DNA for the CDR3 is TGCAGCGTCAGGGACTACGAGCAGTACTTC.

The chain links TRBV6-4 to TRBJ2-2; no firm D call. Deletions cut 0 bases from V and 0 bases from J, with 8 bases between. CDR3 size: 16 residues. The germline CDR1 and CDR2 sequences are MRHNA and SNTAGT. The CDR3 DNA sequence: TGTGCCAGCAGTGACTCGGCCGATGCGAACACCGGGGAGCTGTTTTTT. It codes for CASSDSADANTGELFF.

The chain couples TRBV15 to TRBJ2-2, with D perhaps being TRBD1 or TRBD2 (7 bases each). Germline CDR1 and CDR2: LNHNV and YYDKDF (reference sequence). The ends were cut back, 0 bases at V and 5 bases at J, with 22 bases in the middle. The CDR3 covers 19 residues. The CDR3 loop reads CATSRDFPGEGAGTGELFF. As DNA, the CDR3 is TGTGCCACCAGCAGAGATTTCCCCGGGGAGGGGGCAGGTACCGGGGAGCTGTTTTTT.

The chain recombines TRBV10-2 with TRBJ1-2; D gene uncertain. Germline V lookup: CDR1 WSHSY, CDR2 SAAADI. The CDR3 contains 12 residues. V was pared by 3 bases and J by 8 bases, with 10 bases between. This CDR3 is CASSDGLRGYTF. For the CDR3, the DNA is TGCGCCAGCAGTGATGGTTTAAGGGGCTACACCTTC.

The chain employs TRBV29-1 and TRBJ2-3; TRBD2 matches at 13 bases. Germline-derived CDR1 and CDR2 are SQVTM and ANQGSEA. V trimming: 6 bases; J trimming: 4 bases; junction bases outside the gene matches: 4. The CDR3 length is 14 residues. The CDR3 sequence: CSVTSGRAPDTQYF. The CDR3 DNA follows: TGCAGCGTAACTAGCGGGAGGGCCCCAGATACGCAGTATTTT.

This chain connects TRBV18 to TRBJ2-3; D is unclear. The V gene lost 0 bases and the J gene lost 6 bases, with 7 bases spanning the gap. This CDR3 is 13 amino acids long. Germline V gene sequence: CDR1 KGHSH, CDR2 LQKENI. The CDR3 DNA follows: TGTGCCAGCTCACCACCCTTCCTCGATACGCAGTATTTT. This gives the protein CASSPPFLDTQYF.

V gene TRBV1 combines with J gene TRBJ2-7. TRBV1 is designated a pseudogene. The length of the CDR3 is 15 residues. As DNA, the CDR3 is TGCACCAGCAAGGTCCAAGAGTACTGTTCCTACGAGCAGTACTTC. Translation gives CTSKVQEYCSYEQYF.